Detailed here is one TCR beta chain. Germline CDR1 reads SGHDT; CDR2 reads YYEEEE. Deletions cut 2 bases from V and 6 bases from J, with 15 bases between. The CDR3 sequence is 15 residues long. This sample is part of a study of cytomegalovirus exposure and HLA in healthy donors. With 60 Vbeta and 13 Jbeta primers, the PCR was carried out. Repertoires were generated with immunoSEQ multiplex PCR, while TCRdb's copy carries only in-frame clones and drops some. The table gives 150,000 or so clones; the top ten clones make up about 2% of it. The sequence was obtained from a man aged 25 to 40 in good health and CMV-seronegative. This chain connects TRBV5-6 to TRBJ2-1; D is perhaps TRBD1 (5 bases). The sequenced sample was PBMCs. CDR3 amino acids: CASSLVRVPPNEQFF. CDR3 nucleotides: TGTGCCAGCAGCTTAGTCAGGGTCCCCCCCAATGAGCAGTTCTTC.